This T cell receptor (beta chain) came from a study of blood T cell repertoires in COVID-19. Study-wide background: COVID-19 samples collected from the United States, Italy and Spain covered acute and convalescent phases. In each case, the material was cDNA or gDNA derived from T cells, B-cell-depleted T cells, or PBMCs.

One Seattle source followed patients from active infection through their disease course. V dropped 0 bases and J dropped 9; count of bases not matched to a gene: 6. The germline gives CDR1 MGHDK, CDR2 SYGVNS. This CDR3 comprises 14 residues. In the original workflow: Scientists estimated how many nucleated cells there were by amplifying reference gene primers. TCRdb's copy holds only in-frame clones and misses some; the assay was immunoSEQ multiplex PCR. D and trimming were read from the DNA, whereas the V and J calls and clone size are those reported in that table. The sample holds around 270,000 clones, approximately 86% seen once.

This clonotype was sampled from a woman between 55 and 75 years old with COVID-19, enrolled during active disease. The specimen sequenced was peripheral blood. V and J are TRBV25-1 and TRBJ2-7, with 9 bases matching TRBD2. The chain's CDR3 is CASSEYAGGPRQYF. The CDR3 DNA reads TGTGCCAGCAGTGAATATGCGGGAGGGCCTCGGCAGTACTTC.